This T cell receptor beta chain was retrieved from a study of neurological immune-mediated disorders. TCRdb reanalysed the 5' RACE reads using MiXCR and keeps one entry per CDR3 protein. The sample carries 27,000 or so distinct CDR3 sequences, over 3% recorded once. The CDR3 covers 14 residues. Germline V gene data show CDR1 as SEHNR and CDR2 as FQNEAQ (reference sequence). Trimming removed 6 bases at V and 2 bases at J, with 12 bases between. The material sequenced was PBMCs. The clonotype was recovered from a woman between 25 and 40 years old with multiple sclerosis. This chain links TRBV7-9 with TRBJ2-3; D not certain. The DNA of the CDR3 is TGTGCCAGCAGTTCAGGTAGAACCACAGATACGCAGTATTTT. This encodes CASSSGRTTDTQYF.